This T cell receptor beta chain is drawn from a study of OX40 agonist ivuxolimab in advanced cancers. About the study: Partial responses were recorded for three patients, including one with hepatocellular carcinoma and two with cutaneous melanoma.

In germline, CDR1 is LNHDA, CDR2 SQIVND (reference sequence). The CDR3 contains 13 residues. The germline V and J ends were trimmed by 3 bases and 9 bases, with 15 bases remaining between them. To note about this clone: Its antigen is undetermined.

The repertoire was sequenced with immunoSEQ multiplex PCR; TCRdb's copy has only in-frame clones and lacks some. Of about 68,000 clones listed, roughly 83% are singletons. Whole-study findings and limits: Clonal expansion from baseline to week 6 occurred in both CD4+ and CD8+ T cells. Some nonresponders additionally presented with little normalized T-cell clonal expansion. Expanded clones belonging to CD8+ T cells outnumbered, on average, those of CD4+.

This TCR was recovered from an adult with an advanced solid tumor such as melanoma, head and neck, liver or kidney cancer. The V and J genes are TRBV19 and TRBJ2-7; no clear D gene. The material was CD4+ or CD8+ T cells sorted from blood, obtained in a trial of the OX40 agonist ivuxolimab. The CDR3 region has the DNA TGTGCCAGTAGTATTTCCGGACGGGTTGGGCAGTACTTC. It translates to CASSISGRVGQYF. Full variable domain (missing parts from reference TRBV19 and TRBJ2-7): DGGITQSPKYLFRKEGQNVTLSCEQNLNHDAMYWYRQDPGQGLRLIYYSQIVNDFQKGDIAEGYSVSREKKESFPLTVTSAQKNPTAFYLCASSISGRVGQYFGPGTRLTVT.